By frequency, the clone carrying this T cell receptor beta chain registers medium-sized. This specimen comes from a study of T cells expressing NK-cell markers. TCRdb reprocessed the 5' RACE reads, keeping one entry per CDR3 protein, no DNA. The sample spans more than 4,500 distinct CDR3 sequences; the ten largest clones claim about 60%. Germline V gene lookup returns CDR1 LGHDT and CDR2 YNNKEL (reference sequence). This CDR3 has 15 amino acids. The rearrangement uses TRBV3-1 and TRBJ2-5; TCRdb's D gene call, TRBD2, goes unchecked for lack of DNA. Sequenced: blood T cells: a sorted CD56 or NKG2C T cell subset, CD4+ or CD8+ T cells, or bulk PBMC T cells (not recorded which). The sequence was obtained from a man aged 18-30 years in good health. The CDR3 loop reads CASSQGTGDLETQYF.